This passage covers 21 T cell receptor beta chains from one sample sequenced in a study of CD8+ T cells in alopecia areata. The treatment here: oral pan-JAK inhibitor, 5-10 mg twice daily. RNA was isolated and reverse transcribed to cDNA, the sequencing template. Measured with immunoSEQ multiplex PCR; TCRdb has only the in-frame clones, and not every one. The sample lists 210,000 or so clones, approximately 65% occurring once. Here the sequenced sample was CD4+ T cells sorted from blood, taken at week 44, from a patient treated with tofacitinib. The origin of the receptors is a human donor with alopecia areata.

This clone was counted a single time. V and J are TRBV11-2 and TRBJ2-1; TRBD2 matches at 8 bases. Germline V CDR1 and CDR2: SGHAT, FQNNGV. The V gene end was trimmed by 0 bases and the J gene end by 4 bases; junction bases not matched to a gene: 2. The CDR3 is 15 amino acids. For the CDR3, the DNA is TGTGCCAGCAGCTTAGACGGGGGGGAGTACAATGAGCAGTTCTTC. Protein: CASSLDGGEYNEQFF. The full variable domain, rest sourced from reference TRBV11-2 and TRBJ2-1, is EAGVAQSPRYKIIEKRQSVAFWCNPISGHATLYWYQQILGQGPKLLIQFQNNGVVDDSQLPKDRFSAERLKGVDSTLKIQPAKLEDSAVYLCASSLDGGEYNEQFFGPGTRLTVL.

This chain uses TRBV15 with TRBJ2-5; 9 bases are a match to TRBD1. V shed 5 bases, J shed 6 bases, and the junction held 7 bases outside the gene matches. The CDR3 runs to 14 residues. Germline V lookup: CDR1 LNHNV, CDR2 YYDKDF (reference sequence). The CDR3 DNA sequence: TGTGCCACCAGCGAGGACAGGGGTATGAAGACCCAGTACTTC. This encodes CATSEDRGMKTQYF.

This clone was counted a few times. The CDR3 DNA is TGTGCCAGCAGCTTAGTCAGGGGCACTGAAGCTTTCTTT. Protein: CASSLVRGTEAFF. V and J are TRBV7-2 and TRBJ1-1; perhaps TRBD1 as D (6 bases). CDR1 and CDR2 from the germline V gene are SGHTA and FQGNSA. Deletions cut 1 base from V and 4 bases from J, with 7 bases between. The CDR3 is 13 amino acids.

This chain uses TRBV18 with TRBJ2-6; the D gene is possibly TRBD1 (5 bases). Germline-derived CDR1 and CDR2 are KGHSH and LQKENI. Trimming took off 3 bases at V and 0 bases at J, with 12 bases between the two ends. The CDR3 covers 17 residues. The CDR3 loop is CASSPRTLGSGANVLTF. In nucleotides, the CDR3 is TGTGCCAGCTCACCGCGGACACTCGGCTCTGGGGCCAACGTCCTGACTTTC. The full variable domain, rest sourced from reference TRBV18 and TRBJ2-6, is NAGVMQNPRHLVRRRGQEARLRCSPMKGHSHVYWYRQLPEEGLKFMVYLQKENIIDESGMPKERFSAEFPKEGPSILRIQQVVRGDSAAYFCASSPRTLGSGANVLTFGAGSRLTVL.

The genes are TRBV6-4 and TRBJ2-7; D not certain. CDR1 and CDR2 from the germline V gene are MRHNA and SNTAGT. This CDR3 is 11 amino acids long. The V end was cut by 7 bases, the J end by 3 bases, with 7 bases between. CDR3 region: CASNENYEQYF. CDR3 DNA sequence: TGTGCCAGCAACGAGAACTACGAGCAGTACTTC.

The gene calls are TRBV2 and TRBJ2-2; no reliable D call. Germline V CDR1 and CDR2: SNHLY, FYNNEI. Trimming took 6 bases from V and 5 from J, leaving 10 bases between them. This CDR3 is 13 amino acids long. The DNA of the CDR3 is TGTGCCAGCAGAACCCAGGAAACCGGGGAGCTGTTTTTT. Amino acids: CASRTQETGELFF.

The chain links TRBV5-1 to TRBJ2-1; TRBD1 matches 8 bases. The germline gives CDR1 SGHRS, CDR2 YFSETQ. CDR3 length: 15 amino acids. Trimming cost V 7 bases and J 9 bases; bases outside gene matches: 15. CDR3 nucleotides: TGCGCCAGCTTGGAGACAGGACAGGGTTTCAGTGAGCAGTTCTTC. Encoded protein: CASLETGQGFSEQFF. Looking up the rest from reference TRBV5-1 and TRBJ2-1 gives the full variable domain: KAGVTQTPRYLIKTRGQQVTLSCSPISGHRSVSWYQQTPGQGLQFLFEYFSETQRNKGNFPGRFSGRQFSNSRSEMNVSTLELGDSALYLCASLETGQGFSEQFFGPGTRLTVL.

This clone was found a few times. This chain joins TRBV7-6 and TRBJ1-1; D is ambiguous. V was pared by 5 bases and J by 0 bases, with 13 bases between. This CDR3 comprises 15 residues. CDR1 SGHVS and CDR2 FNYEAQ come from the germline V gene. The DNA of the CDR3 is TGTGCCAGCAGCATTGTGTCTGCGTTGAACACTGAAGCTTTCTTT. This translates into CASSIVSALNTEAFF.

J is TRBJ2-5 and V is TRBV4-3; 12 bases line up with TRBD2. The CDR3 extends over 16 amino acids. The V gene's germline CDR1 is LGHNA and CDR2 YSLEER. V lost 3 bases, J lost 1 base, and 3 bases stayed unmatched. The CDR3, as DNA: TGCGCCAGCAGCCATACTAGCGGGGGGACCCAAGAGACCCAGTACTTC. Amino acid sequence: CASSHTSGGTQETQYF.

This clone turned up a few times. The V gene is TRBV29-1, the J gene TRBJ1-2; TRBD1 matches at 10 bases. Germline trimming cut 5 bases from V and 0 bases from J; bases unmatched to any gene: 9. The CDR3 length is 16 residues. The germline gives CDR1 SQVTM, CDR2 ANQGSEA. CDR3 region: CSVMRQGATANYGYTF. In nucleotides, the CDR3 is TGCAGCGTTATGCGACAGGGGGCGACGGCTAACTATGGCTACACCTTC. The full variable domain, rest sourced from reference TRBV29-1 and TRBJ1-2, is SAVISQKPSRDICQRGTSLTIQCQVDSQVTMMFWYRQQPGQSLTLIATANQGSEATYESGFVIDKFPISRPNLTFSTLTVSNMSPEDSSIYLCSVMRQGATANYGYTFGSGTRLTVV.

The rearrangement links TRBV30 to TRBJ2-7, with a weak D call TRBD1 (5 bases). Trimming removed 0 bases at V and 6 bases at J, with 9 bases between. This CDR3 comprises 12 residues. Germline loops: CDR1 GTSNPN, CDR2 SVGIG (reference sequence). The CDR3 nucleotides are TGTGCCTGGAGTGTAAGGGGATCCGAGCAGTACTTC. The encoded protein is CAWSVRGSEQYF. Supplemented by reference TRBV30 and TRBJ2-7, the full variable domain reads SQTIHQWPATLVQPVGSPLSLECTVEGTSNPNLYWYRQAAGRGLQLLFYSVGIGQISSEVPQNLSASRPQDRQFILSSKKLLLSDSGFYLCAWSVRGSEQYFGPGTRLTVT.

This chain uses TRBV7-8 with TRBJ1-2, with no clear D. This CDR3 spans 13 amino acids. Germline CDR1 reads SGHVS; CDR2 reads FQNEAQ. Between the trimmed V and J ends, which lost 5 bases and 6 bases, there was a span of 13 bases. CDR3 protein: CASSPQLRDGYTF. DNA for the CDR3: TGTGCCAGCAGCCCCCAGTTGCGCGATGGCTACACCTTC. Variable domain in full (rest from reference TRBV7-8 and TRBJ1-2): GAGVSQSPRYKVAKRGQDVALRCDPISGHVSLFWYQQALGQGPEFLTYFQNEAQLDKSGLPSDRFFAERPEGSVSTLKIQRTQQEDSAVYLCASSPQLRDGYTFGSGTRLTVV.

The rearrangement uses TRBV5-1 and TRBJ2-1; 7 nucleotides line up with TRBD1. The CDR3 is 13 residues long. The V and J ends lost 3 bases and 7 bases, in that order; junction bases with no gene match: 4. CDR1 and CDR2 from the germline V gene are SGHRS and YFSETQ. The CDR3 is CASSYEQGNEQFF. In DNA form, the CDR3 reads TGCGCCAGCAGCTACGAACAGGGGAATGAGCAGTTCTTC.

The chain carries TRBV29-1 and TRBJ2-3, with TRBD2 identical over 7 bases. There are 14 residues in the CDR3. V was clipped by 4 bases and J by 2 bases; unmatched bases: 6. Germline CDR1 SQVTM, CDR2 ANQGSEA. The CDR3 nucleotides are TGCAGCGTTGTAGATCGGGACTACACAGATACGCAGTATTTT. Protein sequence: CSVVDRDYTDTQYF.

The V call is TRBV7-8, the J call TRBJ2-5; TRBD1 might be the D (6 bases). The CDR3 runs to 13 residues. Trimming pared 1 base from V and 5 bases from J, leaving 8 bases between. Germline V gives CDR1 SGHVS, CDR2 FQNEAQ. The chain's CDR3 is CASSLGTAETQYF. The CDR3 nucleotides are TGTGCCAGCAGCTTAGGGACAGCGGAGACCCAGTACTTC. Filled out from reference TRBV7-8 and TRBJ2-5, the complete variable domain reads GAGVSQSPRYKVAKRGQDVALRCDPISGHVSLFWYQQALGQGPEFLTYFQNEAQLDKSGLPSDRFFAERPEGSVSTLKIQRTQQEDSAVYLCASSLGTAETQYFGPGTRLLVL.

This clone appeared a few times. The chain links TRBV29-1 to TRBJ2-5; 8 nucleotides agree with TRBD2. V lost 2 bases and J lost 5; bases outside the gene matches: 4. The CDR3 runs to 13 residues. Germline lookup yields CDR1 SQVTM and CDR2 ANQGSEA. CDR3 DNA sequence: TGCAGCGTTGAATCAAGCGGGGGTGAGACCCAGTACTTC. Its translation is CSVESSGGETQYF.

The count of this clone is one. The CDR3 sequence: CASSQGGTGSYNEQFF. CDR3 bases: TGTGCCAGCAGCCAAGGTGGGACTGGCTCCTACAATGAGCAGTTCTTC. The J gene is TRBJ2-1, the V gene TRBV4-2, with a weak D call TRBD2 (6 bases). The CDR3 has 16 residues. Germline lookup yields CDR1 LGHNA and CDR2 YNFKEQ. Trimming removed 1 base at V and 0 bases at J, with 10 bases between.

The chain employs TRBV5-1 and TRBJ2-3, with D perhaps matching TRBD1 or TRBD2 (5 bases each). Germline values: CDR1 SGHRS, CDR2 YFSETQ. The length of the CDR3 is 14 residues. Trimming shortened V by 2 bases and J by 8 bases, and 15 bases separated the two germline ends. CDR3 region: CASSFSTRDGTQYF. The CDR3 nucleotides read TGCGCCAGCAGCTTTAGTACTAGGGACGGTACGCAGTATTTT.

The chain recombines TRBV6-1 with TRBJ1-2; 8 bases fit TRBD1. CDR1 is MNHNS and CDR2 is SASEGT in the germline V gene. The CDR3 runs 14 residues. Losses at the gene ends were 3 bases for V and 4 bases for J; bases not matched to a gene: 4. CDR3 DNA sequence: TGTGCCAGCAGTGACCCAGGGGGCGTCTATGGCTACACCTTC. Amino acid sequence: CASSDPGGVYGYTF.

This clone was detected only a few times. The V call is TRBV27, the J call TRBJ1-2; TRBD1 might be the D (5 bases). The germline gives CDR1 MNHEY, CDR2 SMNVEV (reference sequence). This CDR3 is built from 15 residues. V was cut by 2 bases and J by 8 bases, with 18 bases left in between. The CDR3 spells CASSLKGQGTYGYTF. As DNA, the CDR3 is TGTGCCAGCAGTTTAAAAGGGCAGGGTACTTACGGCTACACCTTC.

V gene TRBV30 combines with J gene TRBJ2-1; 7 bases map to TRBD1. The germline V gene has CDR1 GTSNPN and CDR2 SVGIG (reference sequence). The CDR3 consists of 15 residues. Trimming took 5 bases from V and 5 from J; bases not matched to a gene: 12. CDR3 residues: CAWGRGLGDNNEQFF. The CDR3 DNA follows: TGTGCCTGGGGAAGGGGGCTCGGTGACAACAATGAGCAGTTCTTC.